This TCR beta chain was recovered during a study of OX40 agonist ivuxolimab in advanced cancers. Study as a whole: People who had prior anti-PD-1, anti-PD-L1 or anti-CTLA-4 therapy could take part, and less than 50% had some.

This clone came up once. As yet, its antigen is unknown. Study findings and constraints: The work left the antigen specificity of expanded peripheral T cells undetermined.

V lost 5 bases and J 1 base, leaving 9 bases between the germline ends. Germline V gene lookup returns CDR1 SQVTM and CDR2 ANQGSEA. The CDR3 loop spans 13 amino acids. Patients were excluded for autoimmune disease history or systemic immunosuppression. Clones were read by immunoSEQ multiplex PCR, and TCRdb kept only the in-frame ones, dropping some. This sample has about 93,000 clones, with under 95% found just once. The receptor was derived from an adult with an advanced solid tumor such as melanoma, head and neck, liver or kidney cancer. V gene TRBV29-1 combines with J gene TRBJ1-5; the D gene is possibly TRBD1 (5 bases). Sample: CD4+ or CD8+ T cells sorted from blood, taken in a trial of the OX40 agonist ivuxolimab. DNA of the CDR3: TGCAGCGTTCAGGGTCTCAGCAATCAGCCCCAGCATTTT. Translated: CSVQGLSNQPQHF.